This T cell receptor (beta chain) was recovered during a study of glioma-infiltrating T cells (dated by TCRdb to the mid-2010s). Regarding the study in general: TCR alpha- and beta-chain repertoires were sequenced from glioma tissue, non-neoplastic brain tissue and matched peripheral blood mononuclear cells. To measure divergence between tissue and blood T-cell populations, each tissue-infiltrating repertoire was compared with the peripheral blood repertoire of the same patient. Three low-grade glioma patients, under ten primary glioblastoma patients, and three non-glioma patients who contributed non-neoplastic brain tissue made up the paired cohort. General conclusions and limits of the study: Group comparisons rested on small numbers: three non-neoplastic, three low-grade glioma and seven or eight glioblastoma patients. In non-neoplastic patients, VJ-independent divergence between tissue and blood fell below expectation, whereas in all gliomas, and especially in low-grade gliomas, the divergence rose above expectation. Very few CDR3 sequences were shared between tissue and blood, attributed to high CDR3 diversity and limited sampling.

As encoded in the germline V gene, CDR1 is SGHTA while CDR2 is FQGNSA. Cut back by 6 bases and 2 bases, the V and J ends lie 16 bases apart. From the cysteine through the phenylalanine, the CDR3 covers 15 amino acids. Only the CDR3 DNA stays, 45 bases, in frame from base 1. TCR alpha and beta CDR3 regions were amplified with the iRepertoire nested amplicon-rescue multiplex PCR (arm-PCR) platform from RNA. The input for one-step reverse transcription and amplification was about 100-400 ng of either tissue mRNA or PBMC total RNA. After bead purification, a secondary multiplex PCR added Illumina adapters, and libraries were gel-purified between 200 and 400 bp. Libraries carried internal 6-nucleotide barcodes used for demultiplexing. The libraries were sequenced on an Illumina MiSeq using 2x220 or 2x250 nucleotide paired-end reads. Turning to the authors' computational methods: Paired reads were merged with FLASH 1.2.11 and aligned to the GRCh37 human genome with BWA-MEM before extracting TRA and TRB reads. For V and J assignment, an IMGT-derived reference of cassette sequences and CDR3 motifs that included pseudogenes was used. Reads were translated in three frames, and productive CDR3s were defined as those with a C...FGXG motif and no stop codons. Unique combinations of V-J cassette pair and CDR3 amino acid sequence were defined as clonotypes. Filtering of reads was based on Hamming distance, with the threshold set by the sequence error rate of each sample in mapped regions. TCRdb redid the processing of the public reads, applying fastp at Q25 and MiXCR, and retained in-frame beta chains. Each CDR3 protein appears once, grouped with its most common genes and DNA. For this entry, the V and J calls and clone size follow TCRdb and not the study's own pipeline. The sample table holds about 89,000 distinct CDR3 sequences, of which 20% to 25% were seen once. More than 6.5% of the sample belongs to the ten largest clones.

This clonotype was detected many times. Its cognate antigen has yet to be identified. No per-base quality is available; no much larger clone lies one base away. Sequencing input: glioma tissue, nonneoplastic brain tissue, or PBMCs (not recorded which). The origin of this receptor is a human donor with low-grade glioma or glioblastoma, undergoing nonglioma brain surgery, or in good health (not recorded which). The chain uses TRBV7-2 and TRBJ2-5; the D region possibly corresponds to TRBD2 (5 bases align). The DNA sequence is TGTGCCAGCAGGGCCTCGGAGGCACGGCAAGAGACCCAGTACTTC. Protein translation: CASRASEARQETQYF.